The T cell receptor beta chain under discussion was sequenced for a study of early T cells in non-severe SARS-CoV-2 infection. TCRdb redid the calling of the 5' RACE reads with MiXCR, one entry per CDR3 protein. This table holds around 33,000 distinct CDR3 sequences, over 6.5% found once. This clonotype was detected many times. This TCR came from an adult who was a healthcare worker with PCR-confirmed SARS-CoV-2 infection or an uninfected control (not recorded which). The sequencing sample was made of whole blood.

This CDR3 reads CSARGLAGTREQYF. The CDR3 region has the DNA TGCAGTGCTAGAGGCCTAGCGGGGACGCGGGAGCAGTACTTC. The chain employs TRBV20-1 and TRBJ2-7; 9 positions agree with TRBD2. Germline V lookup: CDR1 DFQATT, CDR2 SNEGSKA (reference sequence). The CDR3 consists of 14 residues. V shed 1 base, J shed 7 bases, and the junction held 8 bases outside the gene matches.